Listed below are T cell receptor beta chains from one sample, sequenced in a study of T-cell reconstitution after alpha-beta-depleted transplantation in children. MiXCR, run by TCRdb on the PCR reads, gives a single entry per CDR3 protein. The sample lists 90,000 to 130,000 distinct CDR3 sequences, 10% occurring once. The input for sequencing was PBMCs, taken before TCRalphabeta/CD19-depleted stem cell transplant. Receptors originate from a boy aged 2 to 10 with acute lymphoblastic leukemia, due to receive a stem cell transplant. Each CDR3 is given with its conserved first and last residue. Fields, in order: CDR3 length, V gene, J gene, CDR3 protein.

length: 13; V: TRBV25-1; J: TRBJ2-7; CDR3: CASSDLAGSEQYF
length: 16; V: TRBV12-3/TRBV12-4; J: TRBJ2-1; CDR3: CASSFGDRSSYNEQFF
length: 11; V: TRBV7-2; J: TRBJ2-7; CDR3: CASTQRGEQYF
length: 16; V: TRBV27; J: TRBJ2-6; CDR3: CASSPPQLSGANVLTF
length: 16; V: TRBV27; J: TRBJ2-3; CDR3: CASRFRKLARPGTQYF
length: 13; V: TRBV7-9; J: TRBJ1-5; CDR3: CASSRSGNQPQHF
length: 15; V: TRBV25-1; J: TRBJ2-1; CDR3: CASSEWAPRDNEQFF
length: 14; V: TRBV6-2/TRBV6-3; J: TRBJ2-1; CDR3: CASSSSPRIDEQFF
length: 15; V: TRBV19; J: TRBJ1-5; CDR3: CASSIVAGSSQPQHF
length: 18; V: TRBV6-1; J: TRBJ2-1; CDR3: CASSELATDRRIQNEQFF
length: 12; V: TRBV5-1; J: TRBJ2-5; CDR3: CASSLRQETQYF
length: 17; V: TRBV27; J: TRBJ2-3; CDR3: CASSSQRTGWGREAQYF
length: 15; V: TRBV5-8; J: TRBJ2-3; CDR3: CASSGRTARTDTQYF
length: 15; V: TRBV4-1; J: TRBJ2-7; CDR3: CASSQDRTGLYEQYF
length: 15; V: TRBV11-2; J: TRBJ1-1; CDR3: CASSSSTGIFTEAFF
length: 13; V: TRBV27; J: TRBJ2-2; CDR3: CASRRQAAGELFF
length: 15; V: TRBV10-3; J: TRBJ1-2; CDR3: CAISGYGPTGHGYTF
length: 18; V: TRBV20-1; J: TRBJ2-7; CDR3: CSARPGLAGVRFHYEQYF
length: 13; V: TRBV6-6; J: TRBJ1-5; CDR3: CASSYRGGQPQHF
length: 14; V: TRBV27; J: TRBJ1-1; CDR3: CASSPGIGDTEAFF
length: 15; V: TRBV6-5; J: TRBJ1-1; CDR3: CASRRRTDMNTEAFF
length: 14; V: TRBV5-1; J: TRBJ2-5; CDR3: CASSLYADQETQYF
length: 12; V: TRBV27; J: TRBJ2-3; CDR3: CATRADTDTQYF
length: 14; V: TRBV5-6; J: TRBJ1-2; CDR3: CASSRPGGEYGYTF
length: 17; V: TRBV7-9; J: TRBJ2-1; CDR3: CASSSPLKREGYNEQFF
length: 15; V: TRBV29-1; J: TRBJ2-1; CDR3: CSVLGTGEIPNEQFF
length: 13; V: TRBV20-1; J: TRBJ2-5; CDR3: CSAPGDRQETQYF
length: 15; V: TRBV5-6; J: TRBJ1-4; CDR3: CASSPGGGGREKLFF
length: 14; V: TRBV5-1; J: TRBJ2-5; CDR3: CASSSGQLQETQYF
length: 16; V: TRBV7-6; J: TRBJ2-7; CDR3: CASSLVSASGSYEQYF
length: 14; V: TRBV4-1; J: TRBJ1-2; CDR3: CASREIGRKNGYTF
length: 11; V: TRBV7-9; J: TRBJ2-7; CDR3: CASSRGYEQYF
length: 16; V: TRBV20-1; J: TRBJ1-2; CDR3: CSARDFEPGQGGGYTF
length: 13; V: TRBV6-1; J: TRBJ1-1; CDR3: CASILQVGPIPFF
length: 17; V: TRBV15; J: TRBJ2-7; CDR3: CATSRGLAGRGPYEQYF
length: 15; V: TRBV19; J: TRBJ2-7; CDR3: CASSIGLAGNYEQYF
length: 19; V: TRBV4-2; J: TRBJ2-2; CDR3: CASSQDPLRLAGPTGELFF
length: 17; V: TRBV6-1; J: TRBJ2-1; CDR3: CASTELAGLESYNEQFF
length: 13; V: TRBV7-9; J: TRBJ1-2; CDR3: CASSLPGREGYTF
length: 15; V: TRBV20-1; J: TRBJ2-7; CDR3: CSARRRAPKMYEQYF
length: 13; V: TRBV29-1; J: TRBJ2-5; CDR3: CSVGETGFGTQYF
length: 14; V: TRBV7-2; J: TRBJ2-3; CDR3: CASSSDRGTDTQYF
length: 15; V: TRBV15; J: TRBJ1-6; CDR3: CATSPIGQEGSPLHF
length: 14; V: TRBV7-9; J: TRBJ2-1; CDR3: CASSLARSGNEQFF
length: 17; V: TRBV5-1; J: TRBJ1-1; CDR3: CASSMEATGDFSTEAFF
length: 14; V: TRBV20-1; J: TRBJ1-2; CDR3: CSARLTGGPRGYTF
length: 13; V: TRBV7-8; J: TRBJ2-1; CDR3: CASSLTGVNEQFF
length: 12; V: TRBV7-9; J: TRBJ2-3; CDR3: CASSLEAGTQYF
length: 11; V: TRBV20-1; J: TRBJ2-1; CDR3: CSVPNLREQFF
length: 14; V: TRBV5-5; J: TRBJ1-1; CDR3: CASSGRTGIAEAFF
length: 15; V: TRBV5-1; J: TRBJ2-7; CDR3: CASSLVVSRGTEQYF
length: 16; V: TRBV2; J: TRBJ2-2; CDR3: CASSELSGKNTGELFF
length: 16; V: TRBV14; J: TRBJ2-1; CDR3: CASSPRLGSFYNEQFF
length: 14; V: TRBV27; J: TRBJ1-1; CDR3: CASSLGGSNTEAFF
length: 11; V: TRBV20-1; J: TRBJ2-7; CDR3: CSASKGVEQYF
length: 15; V: TRBV12-3/TRBV12-4; J: TRBJ2-1; CDR3: CASTSFGLAENEQFF
length: 13; V: TRBV3-1; J: TRBJ2-3; CDR3: CASSQGGTDTQYF
length: 16; V: TRBV29-1; J: TRBJ2-7; CDR3: CSVESERSQVAYEQYF
length: 12; V: TRBV5-1; J: TRBJ2-1; CDR3: CASSLTNNEQFF